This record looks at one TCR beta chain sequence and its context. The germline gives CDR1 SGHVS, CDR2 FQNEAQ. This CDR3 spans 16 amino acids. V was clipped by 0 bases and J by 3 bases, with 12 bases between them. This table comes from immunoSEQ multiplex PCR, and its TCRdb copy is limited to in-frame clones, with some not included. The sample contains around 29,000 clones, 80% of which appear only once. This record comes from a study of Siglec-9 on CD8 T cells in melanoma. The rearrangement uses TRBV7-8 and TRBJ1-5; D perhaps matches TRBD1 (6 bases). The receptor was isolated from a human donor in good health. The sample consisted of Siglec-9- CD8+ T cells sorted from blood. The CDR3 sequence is CASSLASTGSNQPQHF. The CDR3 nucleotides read TGTGCCAGCAGCTTAGCATCGACAGGATCCAATCAGCCCCAGCATTTT.